Listed here are 28 T cell receptor beta chains from one sample, sequenced in a study of cytomegalovirus exposure and HLA in healthy donors. Use of 60 Vbeta and 13 Jbeta primers characterized the PCR. Profiling relied on immunoSEQ multiplex PCR, and the TCRdb table lists in-frame clones only, not all of them. The data show 140,000 or so clones, around 10% seen once. Sequencing used PBMCs. Every receptor here comes from a male donor in good health and CMV-seronegative.

The gene calls are TRBV10-3 and TRBJ1-4, with TRBD1 as a possible D gene (5 bases). CDR3 size: 16 residues. The germline CDR1 and CDR2 sequences are ENHRY and SYGVKD. V was pared by 6 bases and J by 0 bases, with 14 bases between. CDR3 residues: CAIRAGTGATNEKLFF. CDR3 nucleotide sequence: TGTGCCATCAGGGCGGGGACGGGAGCAACTAATGAAAAACTGTTTTTT.

This clone showed up just once. The chain has TRBV4-1 and TRBJ2-5, with D possibly TRBD1 on 6 matching bases. The J call is doubtful: the DNA matches TRBJ2-7 better. This CDR3 is 14 amino acids long. The germline V gene has CDR1 MGHRA and CDR2 YSYEKL. This CDR3 is CASSSPGQTYEQYF. CDR3 in DNA: TGCGCCAGCAGCTCGCCGGGACAAACCTACGAGCAGTACTTC.

The chain carries TRBV6-5 and TRBJ1-3; D unclear. This CDR3 contains 15 residues. The germline V and J ends were trimmed by 2 bases and 3 bases, with 11 bases remaining between them. Germline lookup yields CDR1 MNHEY and CDR2 SVGAGI. The CDR3 DNA reads TGTGCCAGCAGTTACGGATGGGCTAATGGAAACACCATATATTTT. Translating it yields CASSYGWANGNTIYF.

The V and J genes are TRBV20-1 and TRBJ1-1; D not resolved. The CDR3 is 11 amino acids. The germline V gene encodes CDR1 DFQATT and CDR2 SNEGSKA (reference sequence). Trimming took off 5 bases at V and 1 base at J, with 5 bases between the two ends. The CDR3 loop reads CSAPRNTEAFF. Here the CDR3 DNA reads TGCAGTGCTCCCAGGAACACTGAAGCTTTCTTT.

The sample holds a few counts of this clone. This chain connects TRBV30 to TRBJ1-2; D uncertain. This CDR3 spans 13 amino acids. Germline lookup yields CDR1 GTSNPN and CDR2 SVGIG (reference sequence). Trimming removed 0 bases from V and 8 bases from J, with 13 bases in between. Here the CDR3 reads CAWSVIGVGGYTF. CDR3 in DNA: TGTGCCTGGAGTGTAATTGGAGTCGGGGGCTACACCTTC.

This clone was counted between two and nine times. The V and J genes are TRBV7-9 and TRBJ1-1; 7 nucleotides agree with TRBD1. The length of the CDR3 is 13 residues. Germline lookup yields CDR1 SEHNR and CDR2 FQNEAQ (reference sequence). V lost 7 bases, J lost 5 bases, and 7 bases stayed unmatched. The CDR3 here is CASTETGRTEAFF. The CDR3, as DNA: TGTGCCAGCACAGAGACAGGGAGGACTGAAGCTTTCTTT.

This clone came up a few times. The rearrangement joins TRBV7-3 to TRBJ2-7; 8 nucleotides align to TRBD1. Germline trimming cut 5 bases from V and 0 bases from J; bases unmatched to any gene: 3. Germline CDR1 is SGHTA and CDR2 is FQGTGA. The CDR3 runs 14 residues. In DNA, the CDR3 is TGTGCCAGCAGCGCCGACAGGGGCTCCTACGAGCAGTACTTC. Translating it yields CASSADRGSYEQYF.

The chain employs TRBV4-1 and TRBJ2-7; 9 nucleotides agree with TRBD1. There are 16 residues in the CDR3. CDR1 and CDR2 (germline): MGHRA, YSYEKL. With 3 bases clipped from V and 6 bases from J, the junction kept 12 bases outside the gene matches. DNA for the CDR3: TGCGCCAGCAGCCATCCCGGGTGGGACAGGGATCGCGAGCAGTACTTC. Amino acid sequence: CASSHPGWDRDREQYF.

The gene calls are TRBV27 and TRBJ1-2, with 11 bases identical to TRBD1. Germline V lookup: CDR1 MNHEY, CDR2 SMNVEV (reference sequence). The CDR3 is made up of 15 amino acids. The junction had 5 bases not matched to a gene; V was cut back by 4 bases and J by 4 bases. The CDR3 DNA is TGTGCCAGCAGTTCTCGGACAGGGGGCGCCTATGGCTACACCTTC. Its translation is CASSSRTGGAYGYTF.

This chain connects TRBV28 to TRBJ1-2, with a weak D call TRBD1 (6 bases). The CDR3 is made up of 12 amino acids. With 6 bases removed from V and 13 bases from J, the gap between germline ends came to 18 bases. Germline V gene sequence: CDR1 MDHEN, CDR2 SYDVKM. This CDR3 is CASRTSGTLRTF. As DNA, the CDR3 is TGTGCCAGCAGGACTTCCGGGACACTTCGCACCTTC.

The chain combines TRBV5-6 with TRBJ1-4, with 9 bases that match TRBD1. The germline V gene has CDR1 SGHDT and CDR2 YYEEEE. With 4 bases clipped from V and 5 bases from J, the junction kept 3 bases outside the gene matches. The CDR3 totals 14 residues. The CDR3, as DNA: TGTGCCAGCAGCCTAGGACAGGGGAATGAAAAACTGTTTTTT. Translating gives CASSLGQGNEKLFF.

CDR3 amino acids: CASSLAGQEADTQYF. The CDR3 region has the DNA TGCGCCAGCAGCTTGGCCGGGCAGGAGGCAGATACGCAGTATTTT. The rearrangement uses TRBV5-1 and TRBJ2-3; D may be TRBD2 (5 bases). Germline V gives CDR1 SGHRS, CDR2 YFSETQ. CDR3 size: 15 residues. Trimming took off 0 bases at V and 4 bases at J, with 12 bases between the two ends. The variable domain in full, completed from reference TRBV5-1 and TRBJ2-3, reads KAGVTQTPRYLIKTRGQQVTLSCSPISGHRSVSWYQQTPGQGLQFLFEYFSETQRNKGNFPGRFSGRQFSNSRSEMNVSTLELGDSALYLCASSLAGQEADTQYFGPGTRLTVL.

This clone was seen a handful of times. V gene TRBV5-6 combines with J gene TRBJ1-5; 7 bases map to TRBD1. CDR3 length: 14 amino acids. Germline CDR1 reads SGHDT; CDR2 reads YYEEEE. Trimming at V came to 0 bases and at J to 6 bases, leaving 3 bases not matched to a gene. This chain's CDR3 is CASSLGGGGQPQHF. DNA for the CDR3: TGTGCCAGCAGCTTGGGAGGGGGCGGTCAGCCCCAGCATTTT.

This clone was found a few times. The chain joins TRBV7-3 to TRBJ2-1; tentative D call: TRBD2 (5 bases). There are 12 residues in the CDR3. CDR1 and CDR2 (germline): SGHTA, FQGTGA. V lost 2 bases to trimming and J lost 10 bases, with 9 bases between them. The chain's CDR3 is CASSLLGGEQFF. CDR3 coding DNA: TGTGCCAGCAGCTTACTAGGAGGCGAGCAGTTCTTC.

This chain uses TRBV6-1 with TRBJ2-1; 7 bases map to TRBD2. Germline values: CDR1 MNHNS, CDR2 SASEGT. The CDR3 sequence is 15 residues long. The V gene end was trimmed by 4 bases and the J gene end by 3 bases; junction bases not matched to a gene: 6. The CDR3 spells CASSVGLGYYNEQFF. For the CDR3, the DNA is TGTGCCAGCAGTGTCGGACTAGGATACTACAATGAGCAGTTCTTC.

This clone was seen a few times. This chain uses TRBV10-1 with TRBJ2-7; D is possibly TRBD1 (7 bases). The CDR3 is 16 residues long. V gave up 2 bases and J gave up 3 bases, with 17 bases separating them. The germline CDR1 and CDR2 sequences are WNHNN and SYGVQD (reference sequence). The DNA of the CDR3 is TGCGCCAGCAGTGAGATCCGACAGGGAGGATACTACGAGCAGTACTTC. It encodes CASSEIRQGGYYEQYF.

The chain links TRBV4-1 to TRBJ2-1; 10 nucleotides line up with TRBD2. Trimming cost V 6 bases and J 4 bases; bases outside gene matches: 6. The length of the CDR3 is 15 residues. Germline values: CDR1 MGHRA, CDR2 YSYEKL. As DNA, the CDR3 is TGCGCCAGCAGTGTAGCGGGGGGAACTTACAATGAGCAGTTCTTC. It translates to CASSVAGGTYNEQFF.

The chain combines TRBV15 with TRBJ1-1; weak D call: TRBD1 (5 bases). The CDR3 extends over 15 amino acids. V gave up 0 bases and J gave up 1 base, with 9 bases separating them. Germline V gene data show CDR1 as LNHNV and CDR2 as YYDKDF (reference sequence). CDR3 coding DNA: TGTGCCACCAGCAGAGAGTACAGGTGGAACACTGAAGCTTTCTTT. This codes for CATSREYRWNTEAFF.

This clone was seen a few times. The CDR3 nucleotides are TGTGCCTTCCAAGGACAGGGAATTTTCAATGGCTACACCTTC. Translated: CAFQGQGIFNGYTF. V usage is TRBV30 and J usage is TRBJ1-2, with 8 nucleotides matching TRBD1. V was clipped by 7 bases and J by 6 bases; unmatched bases: 13. This CDR3 comprises 14 residues. Germline loops: CDR1 GTSNPN, CDR2 SVGIG (reference sequence). Full variable domain (rest looked up from reference TRBV30 and TRBJ1-2): SQTIHQWPATLVQPVGSPLSLECTVEGTSNPNLYWYRQAAGRGLQLLFYSVGIGQISSEVPQNLSASRPQDRQFILSSKKLLLSDSGFYLCAFQGQGIFNGYTFGSGTRLTVV.

This clone turned up a few times. The gene calls are TRBV7-6 and TRBJ2-2; 9 bases map to TRBD1. The CDR3 is made up of 15 amino acids. Germline V CDR1 and CDR2: SGHVS, FNYEAQ. The trim removed 6 bases at V and 3 bases at J, leaving 5 bases unmatched. The CDR3 DNA sequence: TGTGCCAGCAGTTCACAGGGGGCGTACACCGGGGAGCTGTTTTTT. It translates to CASSSQGAYTGELFF.

In its sample, this clone was seen a few times. CDR3 nucleotides: TGTGCCAGCAGTTCACCAAGGGGTGGGCCGGGTGAAGCTTTCTTT. Protein product: CASSSPRGGPGEAFF. This chain links TRBV27 with TRBJ1-1; tentatively, D is TRBD1 (5 bases). The V end was cut by 4 bases, the J end by 7 bases, with 19 bases between. Looked up from germline, CDR1 is MNHEY and CDR2 is SMNVEV (reference sequence). The CDR3 covers 15 residues.

This clone was recorded a few times. This chain links TRBV27 with TRBJ2-6; D is possibly TRBD2 (6 bases). The CDR3 is 16 amino acids. CDR1 is MNHEY, CDR2 SMNVEV, per germline (reference sequence). Trimming stripped 4 bases from V and 2 bases from J, with 12 bases between. Here the CDR3 DNA reads TGTGCCAGCAGTTATCGGGGGAGGACTGGGGCCAACGTCCTGACTTTC. Protein: CASSYRGRTGANVLTF.

The chain employs TRBV6-6 and TRBJ2-2, with D maybe TRBD1 (5 bases). The CDR3 loop spans 13 amino acids. Germline CDR1 is MNHNY and CDR2 is SVGAGI (reference sequence). With 5 bases removed from V and 6 bases from J, the gap between germline ends came to 10 bases. Here the CDR3 reads CASSTQGAGELFF. In nucleotides, the CDR3 is TGTGCCAGCAGTACTCAGGGTGCCGGGGAGCTGTTTTTT.

The J gene is TRBJ2-7, the V gene TRBV6-6; maybe TRBD1 (5 bases). The germline gives CDR1 MNHNY, CDR2 SVGAGI (reference sequence). V was pared by 0 bases and J by 3 bases, with 12 bases between. The CDR3 runs 15 residues. The CDR3 nucleotides read TGTGCCAGCAGTTACTCGCAGGGCTTAAACTACGAGCAGTACTTC. This gives the protein CASSYSQGLNYEQYF.

V gene TRBV19 combines with J gene TRBJ2-7, with TRBD1 identical over 7 bases. The germline V gene encodes CDR1 LNHDA and CDR2 SQIVND (reference sequence). With V trimmed by 6 bases and J by 0 bases, 8 bases remained unmatched. The CDR3 covers 15 residues. The CDR3 here is CASRDPGQRSYEQYF. CDR3 nucleotide sequence: TGTGCCAGTAGAGATCCGGGACAGCGCTCCTACGAGCAGTACTTC.

The chain employs TRBV7-2 and TRBJ2-3; 11 bases line up with TRBD1. CDR3 length equals 18 residues. The trim removed 6 bases at V and 0 bases at J, leaving 11 bases unmatched. The V gene's germline CDR1 is SGHTA and CDR2 FQGNSA. CDR3 nucleotide sequence: TGTGCCAGCAGGCCGGGACAGGGGGTATCCTTAAGCACAGATACGCAGTATTTT. Its translation is CASRPGQGVSLSTDTQYF.

J is TRBJ2-1 and V is TRBV20-1, with 7 bases identical to TRBD2. The CDR3 is 11 residues long. The germline CDR1 and CDR2 sequences are DFQATT and SNEGSKA (reference sequence). V shed 7 bases and J 12 bases; nucleotides not matched to a gene: 9. Written as DNA, the CDR3 is TGCAGTGTAATTTGGGAGGGATTGCAGTTCTTC. Translated: CSVIWEGLQFF.

The chain combines TRBV7-2 with TRBJ2-1; TRBD1 is a possible D gene (6 bases). V was trimmed by 5 bases and J by 4 bases, leaving 15 bases between them. From germline, CDR1 is SGHTA and CDR2 FQGNSA. CDR3 length equals 15 residues. The CDR3 DNA follows: TGTGCCAGCAGCCCGCCGACAGGTCTATACAATGAGCAGTTCTTC. Translation gives CASSPPTGLYNEQFF.